The clone carrying this TCR beta chain appeared a few times. These data originate in a study of cytotoxic CD8 clonotypes in ibrutinib-treated CLL. Study-level information: Following treatment for a median about 12 months, range 6 to 36, response samples were then taken.

V lost 3 bases, J lost 5 bases, and 9 bases stayed unmatched. Germline V gene lookup returns CDR1 KGHSH and CDR2 LQKENI. CDR3 length equals 15 residues. TCRdb's copy holds only in-frame clones and misses some; the assay was immunoSEQ multiplex PCR. Here the sample spans about 160,000 clones, more than 75% being singletons. The source material was PBMCs, sampled after 12 months of ibrutinib treatment. The J gene is TRBJ1-2, the V gene TRBV18, with TRBD1 matching 7 bases. This TCR was recovered from a human donor with chronic lymphocytic leukemia. Written as DNA, the CDR3 is TGTGCCAGCTCACCGAGGGAGGGGGCTCAGTATGGCTACACCTTC. This codes for CASSPREGAQYGYTF.